This T cell receptor beta chain was captured by sequencing in a study of T cell repertoires in cytomegalovirus infection. Study-wide results and limits: CMV-specific TCR beta clonotypes restricted by HLA-C dominated the ex vivo response. Accumulated public TCR beta family frequency recognized individuals carrying CMV together with the relevant HLA.

A single record per CDR3 protein comes from TCRdb applying MiXCR to the reads. The sample has a few hundred thousand distinct CDR3 sequences, 12% to 15% seen once. Between the trimmed V and J ends, which lost 7 bases and 6 bases, there was a span of 9 bases. This CDR3 has 12 amino acids. The germline gives CDR1 MNHNY, CDR2 SVGAGI (reference sequence). This clonotype has a count of ten or more. What it recognizes is unknown. Sequencing was done on a sample of PBMCs. The rearrangement joins TRBV6-6 to TRBJ2-2, with D perhaps TRBD2 (5 bases). The receptor comes from a human donor in good health (CMV status not recorded). Some clones in this sample may be carry-over from other donors' samples. The CDR3 reads CASTRDPGELFF. CDR3 in DNA: TGTGCCAGCACTCGGGATCCCGGGGAGCTGTTTTTT.